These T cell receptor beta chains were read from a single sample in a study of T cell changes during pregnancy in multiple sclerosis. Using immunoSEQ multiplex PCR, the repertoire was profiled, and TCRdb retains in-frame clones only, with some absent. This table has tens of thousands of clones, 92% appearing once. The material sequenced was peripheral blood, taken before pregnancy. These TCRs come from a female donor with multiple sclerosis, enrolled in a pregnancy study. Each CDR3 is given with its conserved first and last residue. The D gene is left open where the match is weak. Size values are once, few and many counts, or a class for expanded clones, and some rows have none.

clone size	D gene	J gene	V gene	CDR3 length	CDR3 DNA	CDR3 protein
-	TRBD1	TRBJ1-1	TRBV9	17	TGTGCCAGCAGCGTAGGCTTCGGGACAGGGTTGAACACTGAAGCTTTCTTT	CASSVGFGTGLNTEAFF
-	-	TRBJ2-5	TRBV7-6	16	TGTGCCAGCACAGAACAGGGGGGGGGCTACCGAGAGACCCAGTACTTC	CASTEQGGGYRETQYF
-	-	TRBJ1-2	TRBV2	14	TGTGCCAGCAGTGAAGTTGAGGGAAGCTATGGCTACACCTTC	CASSEVEGSYGYTF
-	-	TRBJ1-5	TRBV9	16	TGTGCCAGCAGCGTAATGCAATTCGGTAGCAATCAGCCCCAGCATTTT	CASSVMQFGSNQPQHF
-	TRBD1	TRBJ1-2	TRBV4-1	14	TGCGCCAGCAGCCTCGACGACAGGGGAGATGGCTACACCTTC	CASSLDDRGDGYTF
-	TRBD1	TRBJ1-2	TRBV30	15	TGTGCCTGGAGCGAGGACAGGGAAAAGGACTATGGCTACACCTTC	CAWSEDREKDYGYTF
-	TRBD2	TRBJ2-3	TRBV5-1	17	TGCGCCAGCAGCTTGGAACTAGCGGGGGGAAACACAGATACGCAGTATTTT	CASSLELAGGNTDTQYF
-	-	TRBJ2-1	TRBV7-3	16	TGTGCCAGCAGCTTATCTGGGTTGTCGTGGGGGGAGGTGCAGTTCTTC	CASSLSGLSWGEVQFF
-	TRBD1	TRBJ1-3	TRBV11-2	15	TGTGCCAGCAGCGCGGACAGGGCAACTGGAAACACCATATATTTT	CASSADRATGNTIYF
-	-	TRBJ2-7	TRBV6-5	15	TGTGCCAGCAGTAGTTCTAGCCGGACCTACTACGAGCAGTACTTC	CASSSSSRTYYEQYF
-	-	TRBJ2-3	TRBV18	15	TGTGCCAGCTCACCTTTTACGGGGGGCACAGATACGCAGTATTTT	CASSPFTGGTDTQYF
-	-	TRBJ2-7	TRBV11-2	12	TGTGCCAGCAGCCCGAACAGTTACGAGCAGTACTTC	CASSPNSYEQYF
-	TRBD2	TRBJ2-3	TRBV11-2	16	TGTGCCAGCAGCTTACTAGCGGGGGCACACACAGATACGCAGTATTTT	CASSLLAGAHTDTQYF
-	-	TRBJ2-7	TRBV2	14	TGTGCCACCCATTCGGGACACCGCTCCTACGAGCAGTACTTC	CATHSGHRSYEQYF
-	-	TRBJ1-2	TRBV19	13	TGTGCCAGTAGTCCGGGGTCCGGCTATGGCTACACCTTC	CASSPGSGYGYTF
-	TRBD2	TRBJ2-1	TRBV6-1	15	TGTGCCAGCAGTAGAGGCGGGTGGGAGGGCAATGAGCAGTTCTTC	CASSRGGWEGNEQFF
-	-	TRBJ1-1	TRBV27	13	TGTGCCTCAGGACAGTTCATGAACACTGAAGCTTTCTTT	CASGQFMNTEAFF
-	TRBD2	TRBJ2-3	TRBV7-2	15	TGTGCCAGCAGCTCAAGCGGGGGCTACACAGATACGCAGTATTTT	CASSSSGGYTDTQYF
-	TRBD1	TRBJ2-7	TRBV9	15	TGTGCCAGCAGCGTGCAACAGGGGCCTTCCTACGAGCAGTACTTC	CASSVQQGPSYEQYF
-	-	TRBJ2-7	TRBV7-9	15	TGTGCCAGCAGCTTAGACTCAGGCCCATCCCACGAGCAGTACTTC	CASSLDSGPSHEQYF
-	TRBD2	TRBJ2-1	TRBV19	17	TGTGCCAGTAGTATAGCTAGCGGGGCGAGCTCCTACAATGAGCAGTTCTTC	CASSIASGASSYNEQFF
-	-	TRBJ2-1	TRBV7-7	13	TGTGCTAGCAGCTACGACAGTTACAATGAGCAGTTCTTC	CASSYDSYNEQFF
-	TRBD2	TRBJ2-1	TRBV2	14	TGTGCCAGCAGTGCAGCGGGGGGTTACAATGAGCAGTTCTTC	CASSAAGGYNEQFF
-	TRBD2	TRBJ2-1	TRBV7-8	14	TGTGCCAGCAGCACGACTAGCGGGGGGGTGGAGCAGTTCTTC	CASSTTSGGVEQFF
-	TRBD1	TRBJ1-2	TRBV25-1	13	TGTGCCAGCAGGCTACAGGGGGCCTATGGCTACACCTTC	CASRLQGAYGYTF
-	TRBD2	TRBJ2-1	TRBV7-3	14	TGTGCCAGCAGCCCGGGGGGCTCCTACAATGAGCAGTTCTTC	CASSPGGSYNEQFF
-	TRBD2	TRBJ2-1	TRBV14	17	TGTGCCAGCAGCCGACTCCTAGCGGCCGATTCCTACAATGAGCAGTTCTTC	CASSRLLAADSYNEQFF
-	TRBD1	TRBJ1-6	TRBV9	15	TGTGCCAGCAGCCCAGAGACAGGGAGGCATTCACCCCTCCACTTT	CASSPETGRHSPLHF
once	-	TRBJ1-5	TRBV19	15	TGTGCCAGTAGTCCCACACGGACTGGCAATCAGCCCCAGCATTTT	CASSPTRTGNQPQHF
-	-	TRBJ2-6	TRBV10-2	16	TGCGCCAGCAGTGACAGGGTTGGTTCTGGGGCCAACGTCCTGACTTTC	CASSDRVGSGANVLTF
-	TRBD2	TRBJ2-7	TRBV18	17	TGTGCCAGCTCACTAGGGACTAGCGGGGGAATGACCTACGAGCAGTACTTC	CASSLGTSGGMTYEQYF
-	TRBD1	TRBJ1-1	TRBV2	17	TGTGCCAGCAGTAGAGGGGGACAGAGGCTAAGGAACACTGAAGCTTTCTTT	CASSRGGQRLRNTEAFF
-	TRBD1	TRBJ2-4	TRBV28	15	TGTGCCAGCACCTTCCACTCGGGACAGAAAAACATTCAGTACTTC	CASTFHSGQKNIQYF
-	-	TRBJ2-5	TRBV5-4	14	TGTGCCAGCACCCCGGGTGGGTACCAAGAGACCCAGTACTTC	CASTPGGYQETQYF
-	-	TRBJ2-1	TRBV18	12	TGTGCCAGCTCCCCCGGGAACAATGAGCAGTTCTTC	CASSPGNNEQFF
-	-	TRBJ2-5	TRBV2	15	TGTGCCAGCAGGGTTGACATGGCCAGGGGAGAGTTCCAGTACTTC	CASRVDMARGEFQYF
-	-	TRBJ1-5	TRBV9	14	TGTGCCAGCAGCGCCTCTCAGGGTGGTTGGCCCCAGCATTTT	CASSASQGGWPQHF